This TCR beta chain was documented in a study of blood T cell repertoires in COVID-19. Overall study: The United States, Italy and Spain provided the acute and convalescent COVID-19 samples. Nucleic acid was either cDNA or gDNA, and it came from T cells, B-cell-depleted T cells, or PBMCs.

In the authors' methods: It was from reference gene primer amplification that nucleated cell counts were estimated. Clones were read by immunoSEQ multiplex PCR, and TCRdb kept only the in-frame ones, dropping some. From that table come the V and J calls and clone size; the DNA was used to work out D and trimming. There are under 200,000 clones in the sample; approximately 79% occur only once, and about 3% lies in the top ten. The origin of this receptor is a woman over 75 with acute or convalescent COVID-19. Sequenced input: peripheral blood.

DNA of the CDR3: TGTGCCAGCAGTGGGGACATAGGAAACACCATATATTTT. Protein: CASSGDIGNTIYF. This rearrangement joins TRBV2 to TRBJ1-3; TRBD1 might be the D (6 bases). Trimming took 4 bases from V and 4 from J, leaving 8 bases between them. Germline CDR1 and CDR2: SNHLY and FYNNEI. This CDR3 spans 13 amino acids.